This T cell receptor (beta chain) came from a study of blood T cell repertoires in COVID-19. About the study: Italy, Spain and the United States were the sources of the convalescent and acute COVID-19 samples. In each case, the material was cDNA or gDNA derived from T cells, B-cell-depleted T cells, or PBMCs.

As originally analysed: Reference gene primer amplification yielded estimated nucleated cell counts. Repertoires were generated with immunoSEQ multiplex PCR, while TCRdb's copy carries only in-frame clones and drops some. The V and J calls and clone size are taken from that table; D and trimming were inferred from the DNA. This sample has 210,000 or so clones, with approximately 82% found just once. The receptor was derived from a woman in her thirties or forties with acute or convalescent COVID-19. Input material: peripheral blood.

For the CDR3, the DNA is TGCAGCGTTGACGGGGGGCGGGGGACTAACTATGGCTACACCTTC. This encodes CSVDGGRGTNYGYTF. The rearrangement uses TRBV29-1 and TRBJ1-2; D may be TRBD1 (6 bases). The V gene lost 3 bases and the J gene lost 0 bases, with 14 bases spanning the gap. The V gene's germline CDR1 is SQVTM and CDR2 ANQGSEA. This CDR3 is 15 amino acids long. Filled out from reference TRBV29-1 and TRBJ1-2, the complete variable domain reads SAVISQKPSRDICQRGTSLTIQCQVDSQVTMMFWYRQQPGQSLTLIATANQGSEATYESGFVIDKFPISRPNLTFSTLTVSNMSPEDSSIYLCSVDGGRGTNYGYTFGSGTRLTVV.